This T cell receptor beta chain emerged from a study of blood T cell repertoires in COVID-19. The germline gives CDR1 SGHAT, CDR2 FQNNGV. J gave up 5 bases and V 5 bases, and 7 bases lay outside the gene matches. The CDR3 spans 15 residues. Authors' processing steps: Reference gene primer amplification gave estimated nucleated cell counts. Measured with immunoSEQ multiplex PCR; TCRdb has only the in-frame clones, and not every one. That table supplies the V and J calls and clone size; D and trimming were determined from the DNA. The sample records some 90,000 clones, roughly 85% being singletons. What was sequenced was peripheral blood. The chain combines TRBV11-2 with TRBJ2-4; 9 positions agree with TRBD1. This TCR derives from a human donor in a cohort sampled during active COVID-19. CDR3 residues: CASSTHRGRENIQYF. As DNA, the CDR3 is TGTGCCAGCAGCACTCACAGGGGGCGCGAAAACATTCAGTACTTC.